The present entry profiles one TCR beta chain with its context. Seattle enrolled patients during active infection and tracked them longitudinally. The sample is drawn from a study of blood T cell repertoires in COVID-19. Study-level information: COVID-19 samples, acute and convalescent, were from the United States, Italy and Spain.

V was clipped by 3 bases and J by 0 bases, with 19 bases between them. This CDR3 is built from 18 residues. In germline, CDR1 is SGDLS, CDR2 YYNGEE. Assay: immunoSEQ multiplex PCR; the TCRdb copy retains only in-frame clones and omits some. The sample consists of about 170,000 clones, about nine tenths of them appearing once. This sequence was found in a young man with COVID-19, enrolled during active disease. The chain combines TRBV9 with TRBJ2-1; the D gene is possibly TRBD2 (6 bases). The source material was peripheral blood. Written as DNA, the CDR3 is TGTGCCAGCAGCGCCCCAGGAGGGAGCCTGAGCTCCTACAATGAGCAGTTCTTC. Its translation is CASSAPGGSLSSYNEQFF. Full variable domain (remainder filled in from reference TRBV9 and TRBJ2-1): DSGVTQTPKHLITATGQRVTLRCSPRSGDLSVYWYQQSLDQGLQFLIQYYNGEERAKGNILERFSAQQFPDLHSELNLSSLELGDSALYFCASSAPGGSLSSYNEQFFGPGTRLTVL.